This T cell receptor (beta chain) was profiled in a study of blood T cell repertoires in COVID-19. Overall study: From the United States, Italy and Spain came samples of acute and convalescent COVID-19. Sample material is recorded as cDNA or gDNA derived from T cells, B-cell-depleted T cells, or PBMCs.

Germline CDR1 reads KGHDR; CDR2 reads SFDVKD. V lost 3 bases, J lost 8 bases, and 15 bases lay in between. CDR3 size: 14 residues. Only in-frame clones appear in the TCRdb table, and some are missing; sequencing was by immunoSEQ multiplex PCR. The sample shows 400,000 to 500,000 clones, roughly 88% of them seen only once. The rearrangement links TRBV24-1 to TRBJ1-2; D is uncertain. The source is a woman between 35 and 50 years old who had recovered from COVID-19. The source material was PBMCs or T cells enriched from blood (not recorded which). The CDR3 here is CATSDREGALGYTF. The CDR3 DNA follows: TGTGCCACCAGTGATAGGGAGGGAGCGCTCGGCTACACCTTC.